These 3 T cell receptor beta chains were all obtained from the same sample, sequenced in a study of cytomegalovirus exposure and HLA in healthy donors. The PCR was carried out with 60 Vbeta primers and 13 Jbeta primers. Produced via immunoSEQ multiplex PCR; TCRdb's table is partial and in-frame only. The sample yields about 150,000 clones, approximately 84% seen once. The sample consisted of PBMCs. These receptors were obtained from a woman aged 18-30 years in good health and CMV-seronegative.

This chain connects TRBV5-5 to TRBJ1-2; 7 nucleotides align to TRBD1. This CDR3 has 13 amino acids. V gave up 6 bases and J gave up 8 bases; unmatched junction bases: 10. Germline-derived CDR1 and CDR2 are SGHKS and YYEKEE (reference sequence). CDR3 sequence (DNA): TGTGCCAGCAACTGGCAGGGGGGATCGGGCTACACCTTC. Protein sequence: CASNWQGGSGYTF.

This sequence joins TRBV4-1 and TRBJ2-2; maybe TRBD1 (6 bases). Looked up from germline, CDR1 is MGHRA and CDR2 is YSYEKL. Trimming left V 4 bases short and J 1 base short, with 19 bases between. The CDR3 totals 18 residues. The CDR3 region is CASSRTPLEGGNTGELFF. In DNA form, the CDR3 reads TGCGCCAGCAGCCGCACCCCTTTGGAAGGGGGGAACACCGGGGAGCTGTTTTTT.

V and J are TRBV7-2 and TRBJ1-3; D is possibly TRBD1 (6 bases). V lost 5 bases and J lost 1, with 18 bases in between. The CDR3 has 17 amino acids. CDR1 and CDR2 (germline): SGHTA, FQGNSA. The CDR3 loop reads CASSPRTALGSGNTIYF. CDR3 nucleotide sequence: TGTGCCAGCAGCCCGAGGACAGCCCTGGGGTCTGGAAACACCATATATTTT.